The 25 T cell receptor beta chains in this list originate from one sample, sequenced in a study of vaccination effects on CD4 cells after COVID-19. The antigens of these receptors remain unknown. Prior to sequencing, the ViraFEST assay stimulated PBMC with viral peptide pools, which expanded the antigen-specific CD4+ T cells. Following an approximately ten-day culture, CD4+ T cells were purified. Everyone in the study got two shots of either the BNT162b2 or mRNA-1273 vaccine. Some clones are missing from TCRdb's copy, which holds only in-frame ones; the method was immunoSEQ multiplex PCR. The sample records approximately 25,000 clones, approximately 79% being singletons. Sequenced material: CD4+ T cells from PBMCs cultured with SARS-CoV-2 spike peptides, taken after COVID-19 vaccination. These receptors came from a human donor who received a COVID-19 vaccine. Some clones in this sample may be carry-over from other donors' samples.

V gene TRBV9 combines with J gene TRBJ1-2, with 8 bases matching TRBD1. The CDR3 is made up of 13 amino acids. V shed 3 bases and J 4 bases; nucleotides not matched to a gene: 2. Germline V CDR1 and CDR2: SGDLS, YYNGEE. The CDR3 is CASSDGTGYGYTF. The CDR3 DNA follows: TGTGCCAGCAGCGACGGGACAGGCTATGGCTACACCTTC. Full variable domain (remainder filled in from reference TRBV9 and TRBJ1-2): DSGVTQTPKHLITATGQRVTLRCSPRSGDLSVYWYQQSLDQGLQFLIQYYNGEERAKGNILERFSAQQFPDLHSELNLSSLELGDSALYFCASSDGTGYGYTFGSGTRLTVV.

CDR3 sequence: CASSPTSLSSYNEQFF. The DNA of the CDR3 is TGTGCCAGCAGTCCAACTAGCCTGAGCTCCTACAATGAGCAGTTCTTC. The V gene is TRBV6-4, the J gene TRBJ2-1; possibly TRBD2 for D (6 bases). V was pared by 5 bases and J by 0 bases, with 14 bases between. The CDR3 runs to 16 residues. In germline, CDR1 is MRHNA, CDR2 SNTAGT.

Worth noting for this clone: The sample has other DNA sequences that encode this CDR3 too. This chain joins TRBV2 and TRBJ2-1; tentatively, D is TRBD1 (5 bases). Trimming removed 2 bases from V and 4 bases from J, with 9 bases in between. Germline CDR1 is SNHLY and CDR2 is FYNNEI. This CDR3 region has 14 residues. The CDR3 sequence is CASSERGQYNEQFF. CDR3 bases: TGTGCCAGCAGTGAAAGGGGCCAGTACAATGAGCAGTTCTTC. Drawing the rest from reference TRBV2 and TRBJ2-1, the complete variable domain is EPEVTQTPSHQVTQMGQEVILRCVPISNHLYFYWYRQILGQKVEFLVSFYNNEISEKSEIFDDQFSVERPDGSNFTLKIRSTKLEDSAMYFCASSERGQYNEQFFGPGTRLTVL.

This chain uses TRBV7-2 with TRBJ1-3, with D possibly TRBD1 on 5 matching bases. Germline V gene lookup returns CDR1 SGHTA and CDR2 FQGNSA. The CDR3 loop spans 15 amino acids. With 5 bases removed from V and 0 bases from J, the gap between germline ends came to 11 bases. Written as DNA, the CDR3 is TGTGCCAGCAGCCCTGGGGGTCCCTCTGGAAACACCATATATTTT. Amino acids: CASSPGGPSGNTIYF.

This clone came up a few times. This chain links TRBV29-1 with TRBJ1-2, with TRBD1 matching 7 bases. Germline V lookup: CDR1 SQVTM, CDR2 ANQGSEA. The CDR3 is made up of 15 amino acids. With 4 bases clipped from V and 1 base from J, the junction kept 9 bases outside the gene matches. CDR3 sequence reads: CSVVIGGAGNYGYTF. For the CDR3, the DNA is TGCAGCGTTGTGATAGGGGGCGCGGGTAACTATGGCTACACCTTC.

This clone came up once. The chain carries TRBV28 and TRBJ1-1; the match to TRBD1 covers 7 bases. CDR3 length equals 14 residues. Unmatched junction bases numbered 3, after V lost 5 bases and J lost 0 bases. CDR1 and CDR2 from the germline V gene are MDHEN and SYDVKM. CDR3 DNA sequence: TGTGCCAGCAGTACGGGACAGTTGAACACTGAAGCTTTCTTT. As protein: CASSTGQLNTEAFF.

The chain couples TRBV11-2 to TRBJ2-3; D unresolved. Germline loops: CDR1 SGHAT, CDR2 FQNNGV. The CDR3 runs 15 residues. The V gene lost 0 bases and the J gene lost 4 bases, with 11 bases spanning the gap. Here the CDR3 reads CASSLEGRLPDTQYF. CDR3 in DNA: TGTGCCAGCAGCTTAGAGGGCAGGCTACCAGATACGCAGTATTTT.

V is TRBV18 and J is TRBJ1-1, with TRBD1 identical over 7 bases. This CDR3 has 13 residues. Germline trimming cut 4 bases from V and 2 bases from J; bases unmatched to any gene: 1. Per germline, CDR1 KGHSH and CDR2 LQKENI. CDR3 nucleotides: TGTGCCAGCTCACAGGGGGCTAACACTGAAGCTTTCTTT. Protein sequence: CASSQGANTEAFF.

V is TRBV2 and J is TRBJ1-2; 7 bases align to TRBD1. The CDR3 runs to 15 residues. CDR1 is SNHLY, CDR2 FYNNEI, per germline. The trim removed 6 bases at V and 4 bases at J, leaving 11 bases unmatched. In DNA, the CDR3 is TGTGCCAGCAGGAACAGGGGCCTACTTTCCTATGGCTACACCTTC. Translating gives CASRNRGLLSYGYTF. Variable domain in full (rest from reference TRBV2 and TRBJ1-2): EPEVTQTPSHQVTQMGQEVILRCVPISNHLYFYWYRQILGQKVEFLVSFYNNEISEKSEIFDDQFSVERPDGSNFTLKIRSTKLEDSAMYFCASRNRGLLSYGYTFGSGTRLTVV.

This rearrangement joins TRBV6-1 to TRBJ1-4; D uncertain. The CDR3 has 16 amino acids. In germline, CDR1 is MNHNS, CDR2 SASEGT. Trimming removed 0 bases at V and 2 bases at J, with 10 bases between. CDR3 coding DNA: TGTGCCAGCAGTGAAGCGGCATCTTGGACTAATGAAAAACTGTTTTTT. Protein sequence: CASSEAASWTNEKLFF.

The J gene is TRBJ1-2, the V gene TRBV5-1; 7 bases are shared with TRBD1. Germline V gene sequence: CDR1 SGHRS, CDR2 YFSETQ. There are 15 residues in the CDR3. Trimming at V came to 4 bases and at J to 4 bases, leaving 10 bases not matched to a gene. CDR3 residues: CASSPSTGIGYGYTF. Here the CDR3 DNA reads TGCGCCAGCAGCCCATCGACAGGGATTGGCTATGGCTACACCTTC.

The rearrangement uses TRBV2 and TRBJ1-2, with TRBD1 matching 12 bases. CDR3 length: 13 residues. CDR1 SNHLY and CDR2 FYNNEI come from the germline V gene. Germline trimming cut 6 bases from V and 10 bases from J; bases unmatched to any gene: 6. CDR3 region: CASSGTGGADYTF. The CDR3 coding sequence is TGTGCCAGCAGCGGGACAGGGGGCGCGGACTACACCTTC.

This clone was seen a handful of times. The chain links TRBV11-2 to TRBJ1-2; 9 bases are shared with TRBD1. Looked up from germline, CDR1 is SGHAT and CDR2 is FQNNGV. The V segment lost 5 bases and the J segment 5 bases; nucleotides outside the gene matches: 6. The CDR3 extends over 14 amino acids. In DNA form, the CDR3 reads TGTGCCAGCAGCCTCTCGACAGGGGGATATGGCTACACCTTC. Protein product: CASSLSTGGYGYTF.

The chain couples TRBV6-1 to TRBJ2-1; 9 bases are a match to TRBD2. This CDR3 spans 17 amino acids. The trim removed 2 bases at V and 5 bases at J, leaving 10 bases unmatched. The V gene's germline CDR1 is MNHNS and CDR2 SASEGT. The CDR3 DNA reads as TGTGCCAGCAGTGAAAAGGTGTTGACTAGCGGCAACAATGAGCAGTTCTTC. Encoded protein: CASSEKVLTSGNNEQFF.

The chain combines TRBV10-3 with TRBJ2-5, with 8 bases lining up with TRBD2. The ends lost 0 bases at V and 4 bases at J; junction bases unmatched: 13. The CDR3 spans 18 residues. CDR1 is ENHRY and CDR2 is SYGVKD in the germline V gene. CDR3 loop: CAISESSYAGGRGETQYF. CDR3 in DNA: TGTGCCATCAGTGAGTCGTCATACGCGGGGGGCCGGGGAGAGACCCAGTACTTC.

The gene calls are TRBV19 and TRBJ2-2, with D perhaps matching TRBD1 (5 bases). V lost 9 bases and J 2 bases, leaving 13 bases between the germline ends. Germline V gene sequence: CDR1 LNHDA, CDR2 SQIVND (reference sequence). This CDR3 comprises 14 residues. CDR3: CASNRGRNTGELFF. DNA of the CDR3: TGTGCCAGCAATAGGGGCAGAAACACCGGGGAGCTGTTTTTT. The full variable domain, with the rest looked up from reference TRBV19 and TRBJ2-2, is DGGITQSPKYLFRKEGQNVTLSCEQNLNHDAMYWYRQDPGQGLRLIYYSQIVNDFQKGDIAEGYSVSREKKESFPLTVTSAQKNPTAFYLCASNRGRNTGELFFGEGSRLTVL.

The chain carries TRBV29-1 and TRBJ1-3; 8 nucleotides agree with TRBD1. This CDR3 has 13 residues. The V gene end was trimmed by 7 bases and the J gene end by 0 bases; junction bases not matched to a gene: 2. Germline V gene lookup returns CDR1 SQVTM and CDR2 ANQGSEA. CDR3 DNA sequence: TGCAGCGGACAGGGGCCCTCTGGAAACACCATATATTTT. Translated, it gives CSGQGPSGNTIYF.

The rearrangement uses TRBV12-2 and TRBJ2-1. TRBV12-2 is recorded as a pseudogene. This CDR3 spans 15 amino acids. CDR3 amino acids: CASRLTSWGRNEQFF. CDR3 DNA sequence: TGTGCAAGTCGCTTAACGTCTTGGGGTAGAAATGAGCAGTTCTTC.

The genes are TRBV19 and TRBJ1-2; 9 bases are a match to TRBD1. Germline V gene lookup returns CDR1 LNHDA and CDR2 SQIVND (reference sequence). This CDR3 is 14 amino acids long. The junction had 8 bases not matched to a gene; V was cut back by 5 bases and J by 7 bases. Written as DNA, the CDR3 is TGTGCCAGTAGTCCCGGGACAGGGCTTAGTGGCTACACCTTC. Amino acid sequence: CASSPGTGLSGYTF. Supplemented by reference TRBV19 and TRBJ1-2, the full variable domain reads DGGITQSPKYLFRKEGQNVTLSCEQNLNHDAMYWYRQDPGQGLRLIYYSQIVNDFQKGDIAEGYSVSREKKESFPLTVTSAQKNPTAFYLCASSPGTGLSGYTFGSGTRLTVV.

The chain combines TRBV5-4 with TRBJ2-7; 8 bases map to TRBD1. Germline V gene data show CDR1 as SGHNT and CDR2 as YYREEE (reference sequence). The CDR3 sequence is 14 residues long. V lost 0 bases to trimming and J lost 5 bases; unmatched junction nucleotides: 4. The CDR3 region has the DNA TGTGCCAGCAGCTTGGGAGGACAGGGACACGAGCAGTACGTC. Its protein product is CASSLGGQGHEQYV.

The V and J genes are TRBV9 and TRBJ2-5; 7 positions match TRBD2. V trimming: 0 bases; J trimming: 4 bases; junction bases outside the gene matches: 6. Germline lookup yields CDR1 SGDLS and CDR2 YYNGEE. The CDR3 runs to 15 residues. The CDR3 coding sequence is TGTGCCAGCAGCGTAGCTACGGGGGGTGGAGAGACCCAGTACTTC. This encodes CASSVATGGGETQYF.

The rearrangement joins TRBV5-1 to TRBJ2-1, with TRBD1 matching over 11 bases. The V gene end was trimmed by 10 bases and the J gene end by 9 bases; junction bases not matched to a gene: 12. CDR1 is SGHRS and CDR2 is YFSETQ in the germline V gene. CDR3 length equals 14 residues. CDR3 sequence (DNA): TGCGCCGCAGGGACAGGGGGATTTTGGGGTGAGCAGTTCTTC. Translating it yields CAAGTGGFWGEQFF.

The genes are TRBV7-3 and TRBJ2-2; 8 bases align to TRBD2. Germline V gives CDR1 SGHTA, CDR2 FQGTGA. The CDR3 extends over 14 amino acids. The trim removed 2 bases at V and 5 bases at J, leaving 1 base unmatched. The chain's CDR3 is CASSLGLATGELFF. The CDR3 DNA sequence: TGTGCCAGCAGCTTAGGACTAGCAACCGGGGAGCTGTTTTTT.

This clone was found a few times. As DNA, the CDR3 is TGTGCCAAAGGTAGTCAAGGCAGAAACACCGGGGAGCTGTTTTTT. This gives the protein CAKGSQGRNTGELFF. The rearrangement joins TRBV2 to TRBJ2-2; D not resolved. V was clipped by 10 bases and J by 2 bases, with 17 bases between them. There are 15 residues in the CDR3. Germline V gene data show CDR1 as SNHLY and CDR2 as FYNNEI.

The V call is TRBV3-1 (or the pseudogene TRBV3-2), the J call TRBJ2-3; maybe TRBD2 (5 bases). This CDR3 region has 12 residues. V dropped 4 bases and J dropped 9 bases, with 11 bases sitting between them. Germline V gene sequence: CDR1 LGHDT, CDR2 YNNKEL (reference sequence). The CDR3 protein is CASSPTSGTQYF. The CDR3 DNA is TGTGCCAGCAGCCCCACCTCGGGGACGCAGTATTTT.